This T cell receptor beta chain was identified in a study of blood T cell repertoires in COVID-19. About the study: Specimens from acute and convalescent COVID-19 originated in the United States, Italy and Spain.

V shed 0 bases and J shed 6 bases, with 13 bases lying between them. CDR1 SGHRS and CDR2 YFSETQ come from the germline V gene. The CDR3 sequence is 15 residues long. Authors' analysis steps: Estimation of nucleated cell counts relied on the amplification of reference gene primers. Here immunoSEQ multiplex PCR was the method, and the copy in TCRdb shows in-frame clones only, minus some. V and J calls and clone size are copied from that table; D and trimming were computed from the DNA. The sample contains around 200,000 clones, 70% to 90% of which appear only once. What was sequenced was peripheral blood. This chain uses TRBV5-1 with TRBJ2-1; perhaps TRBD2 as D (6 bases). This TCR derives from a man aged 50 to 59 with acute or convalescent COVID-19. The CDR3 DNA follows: TGCGCCAGCAGCTTGGTGGCGGGGCCCCCCAATGAGCAGTTCTTC. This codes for CASSLVAGPPNEQFF.